Listed here is a single T cell receptor (beta chain). Antigen: not known. This record comes from a study of T cell responses to AZD1222 COVID-19 vaccine. Regarding the study as a whole: Every sample of the repertoires postdated the peak T cell response. When two AZD1222 doses had been given, Spike-specific TCR breadth and depth rose. Regions 160-218 and 743-854 dominated among vaccine-associated CD4 TCRs spanning spike.

The germline CDR1 and CDR2 sequences are SEHNR and FQNEAQ (reference sequence). This CDR3 contains 15 residues. V gave up 4 bases and J gave up 9 bases; unmatched junction bases: 12. Profiled with immunoSEQ multiplex PCR; TCRdb holds only in-frame clones, not every one. Here the sample spans roughly 110,000 clones, approximately 90% being singletons. Second-dose timings of about 4 or about 12 weeks were pooled. The TCR was taken from an adult who received the AZD1222 COVID-19 vaccine. This material consisted of peripheral blood, taken 28 days after the second AZD1222 dose. V gene TRBV7-9 combines with J gene TRBJ2-1; 7 bases agree with TRBD2. Here the CDR3 reads CASSSWAGAGGEQFF. The CDR3 DNA sequence: TGTGCCAGCAGCTCTTGGGCGGGAGCTGGAGGTGAGCAGTTCTTC.